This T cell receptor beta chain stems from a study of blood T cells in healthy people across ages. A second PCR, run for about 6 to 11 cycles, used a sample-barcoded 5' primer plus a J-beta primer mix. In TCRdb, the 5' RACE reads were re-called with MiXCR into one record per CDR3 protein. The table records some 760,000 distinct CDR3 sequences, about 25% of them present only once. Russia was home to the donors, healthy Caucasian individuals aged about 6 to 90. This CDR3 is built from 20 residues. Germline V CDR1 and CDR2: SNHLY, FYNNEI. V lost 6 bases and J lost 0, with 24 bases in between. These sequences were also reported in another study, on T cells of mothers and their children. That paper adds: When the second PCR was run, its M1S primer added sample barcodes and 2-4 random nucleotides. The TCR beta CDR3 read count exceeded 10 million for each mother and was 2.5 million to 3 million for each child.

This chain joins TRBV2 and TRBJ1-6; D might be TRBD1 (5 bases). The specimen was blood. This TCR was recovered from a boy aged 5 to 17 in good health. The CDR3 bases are TGTGCCAGCAGGGGGGGAAAGGCACAGGACACCGTCTCCTATAATTCACCCCTCCACTTT. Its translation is CASRGGKAQDTVSYNSPLHF.